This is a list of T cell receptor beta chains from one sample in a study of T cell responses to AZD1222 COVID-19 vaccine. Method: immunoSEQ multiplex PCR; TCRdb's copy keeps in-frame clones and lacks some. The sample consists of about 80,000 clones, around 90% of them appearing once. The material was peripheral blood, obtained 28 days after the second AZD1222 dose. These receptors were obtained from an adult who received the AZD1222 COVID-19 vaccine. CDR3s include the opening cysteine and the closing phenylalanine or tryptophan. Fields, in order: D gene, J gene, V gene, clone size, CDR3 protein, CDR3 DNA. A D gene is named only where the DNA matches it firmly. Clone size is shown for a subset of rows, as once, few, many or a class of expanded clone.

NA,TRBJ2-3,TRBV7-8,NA,CASSFGGTDTQYF,TGTGCCAGCAGCTTCGGGGGCACAGATACGCAGTATTTT
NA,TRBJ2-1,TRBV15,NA,CATSRDIGGTAYNEQFF,TGTGCCACCAGCAGAGATATCGGCGGGACTGCCTACAATGAGCAGTTCTTC
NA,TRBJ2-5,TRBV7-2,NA,CASSEDGQETQYF,TGTGCCAGCAGCGAGGACGGCCAAGAGACCCAGTACTTC
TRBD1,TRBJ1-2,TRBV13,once,CASSLKQGATNYGYTF,TGTGCCAGCAGCTTAAAACAGGGGGCAACTAACTATGGCTACACCTTC
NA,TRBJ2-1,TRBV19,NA,CASTKTRGNFNEQFF,TGTGCCAGTACGAAAACACGGGGCAATTTCAATGAGCAGTTCTTC
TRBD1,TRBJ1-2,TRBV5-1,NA,CASSYGTGSGYTF,TGCGCCAGCAGCTACGGGACAGGGAGTGGCTACACCTTC
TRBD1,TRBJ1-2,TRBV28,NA,CASRETGNYGYTF,TGTGCCAGCAGAGAGACAGGGAACTATGGCTACACCTTC
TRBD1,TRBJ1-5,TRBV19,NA,CASSQPYRGRRNQPQHF,TGTGCCAGTAGCCAACCTTACAGGGGGCGACGCAATCAGCCCCAGCATTTT
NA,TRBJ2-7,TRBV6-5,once,CASSDYYEQYF,TGTGCCAGCAGCGACTACTACGAGCAGTACTTC
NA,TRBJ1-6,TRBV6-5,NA,CASSQQGSYNSPLHF,TGTGCCAGCAGCCAACAGGGATCCTATAATTCACCCCTCCACTTT
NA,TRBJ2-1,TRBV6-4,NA,CASSEGEPYNEQFF,TGTGCCAGCAGTGAGGGAGAGCCCTACAATGAGCAGTTCTTC
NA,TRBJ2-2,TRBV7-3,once,CASSLAGQAGELFF,TGTGCCAGCAGCTTAGCAGGGCAGGCCGGGGAGCTGTTTTTT
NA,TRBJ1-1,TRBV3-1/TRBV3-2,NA,CASSPQGMNTEAFF,TGTGCCAGCAGCCCACAGGGTATGAACACTGAAGCTTTCTTT
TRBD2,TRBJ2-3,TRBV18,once,CASSPAGETDTQYF,TGTGCCAGCTCACCGGCGGGGGAGACAGATACGCAGTATTTT
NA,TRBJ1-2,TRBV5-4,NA,CASSLEDYDGYTF,TGTGCCAGCAGCTTAGAGGATTACGACGGCTACACCTTC
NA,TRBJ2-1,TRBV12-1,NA,CAWRPLGHEQFF,TGTGCCTGGCGGCCTTTGGGTCATGAGCAGTTCTTC
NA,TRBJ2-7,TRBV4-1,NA,CASSQSLGLSYEQYF,TGCGCCAGCAGCCAAAGCCTAGGCCTATCCTACGAGCAGTACTTC
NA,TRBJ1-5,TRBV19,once,CASTRGALMSNQPQHF,TGTGCCAGTACTCGGGGGGCTCTAATGAGCAATCAGCCCCAGCATTTT
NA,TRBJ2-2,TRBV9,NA,CASSAGVSGELFF,TGTGCCAGCAGCGCCGGAGTTTCCGGGGAGCTGTTTTTT
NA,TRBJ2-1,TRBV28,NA,CASKQGGGISYNEQFF,TGTGCCAGCAAACAGGGAGGGGGGATCTCCTACAATGAGCAGTTCTTC